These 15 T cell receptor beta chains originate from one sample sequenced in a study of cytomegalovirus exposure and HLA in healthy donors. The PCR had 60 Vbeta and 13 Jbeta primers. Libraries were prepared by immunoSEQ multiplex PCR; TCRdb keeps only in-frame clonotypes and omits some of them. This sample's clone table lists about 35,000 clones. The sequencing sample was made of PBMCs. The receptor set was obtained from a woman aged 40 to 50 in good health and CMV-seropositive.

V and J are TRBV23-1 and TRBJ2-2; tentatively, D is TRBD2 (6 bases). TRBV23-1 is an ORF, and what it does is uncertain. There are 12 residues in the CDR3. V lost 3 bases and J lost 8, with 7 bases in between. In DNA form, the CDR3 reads TGCGCCAGCAGTCACCGGGAGGGGGAGCTGTTTTTT. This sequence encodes CASSHREGELFF.

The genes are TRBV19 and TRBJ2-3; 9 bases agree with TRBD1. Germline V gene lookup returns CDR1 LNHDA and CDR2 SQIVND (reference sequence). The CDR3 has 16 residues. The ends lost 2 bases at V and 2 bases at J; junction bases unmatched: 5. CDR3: CASSIRGTGNTDTQYF. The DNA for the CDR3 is TGTGCCAGTAGTATACGGGGGACAGGGAACACAGATACGCAGTATTTT.

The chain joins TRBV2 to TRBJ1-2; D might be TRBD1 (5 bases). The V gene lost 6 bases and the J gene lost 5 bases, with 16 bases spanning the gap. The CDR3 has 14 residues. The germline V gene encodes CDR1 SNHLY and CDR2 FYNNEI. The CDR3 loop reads CASRADSDLYGYTF. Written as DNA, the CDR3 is TGTGCCAGCAGAGCTGACAGCGACCTTTATGGCTACACCTTC. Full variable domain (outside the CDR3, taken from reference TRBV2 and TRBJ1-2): EPEVTQTPSHQVTQMGQEVILRCVPISNHLYFYWYRQILGQKVEFLVSFYNNEISEKSEIFDDQFSVERPDGSNFTLKIRSTKLEDSAMYFCASRADSDLYGYTFGSGTRLTVV.

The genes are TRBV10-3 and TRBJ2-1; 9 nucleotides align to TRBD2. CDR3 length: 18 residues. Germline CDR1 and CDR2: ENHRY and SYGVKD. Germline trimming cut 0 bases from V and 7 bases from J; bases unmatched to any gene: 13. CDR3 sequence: CAISESPGGSGGRNEQFF. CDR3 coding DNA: TGTGCCATCAGTGAGTCTCCCGGCGGTAGCGGGGGTAGGAATGAGCAGTTCTTC.

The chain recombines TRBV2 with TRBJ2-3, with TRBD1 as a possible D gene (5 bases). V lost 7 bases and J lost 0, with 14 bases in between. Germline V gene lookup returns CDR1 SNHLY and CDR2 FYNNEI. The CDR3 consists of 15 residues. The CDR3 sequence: CASNPGIISTDTQYF. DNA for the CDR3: TGTGCCAGCAATCCAGGGATAATCAGCACAGATACGCAGTATTTT.

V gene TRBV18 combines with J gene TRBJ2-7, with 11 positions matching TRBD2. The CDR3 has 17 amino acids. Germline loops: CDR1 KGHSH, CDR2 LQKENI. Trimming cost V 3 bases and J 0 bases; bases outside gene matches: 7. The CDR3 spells CASSPGASGRPSYEQYF. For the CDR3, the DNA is TGTGCCAGCTCACCTGGGGCTAGCGGGAGGCCCTCCTACGAGCAGTACTTC.

The CDR3 bases are TGTGCCAGCAGAGGACAGGGGACCTACGAGCAGTACTTC. Translating gives CASRGQGTYEQYF. The gene calls are TRBV27 and TRBJ2-7, with 9 bases matching TRBD1. CDR1 MNHEY and CDR2 SMNVEV come from the germline V gene (reference sequence). This CDR3 has 13 amino acids. With 6 bases clipped from V and 2 bases from J, the junction kept 2 bases outside the gene matches.

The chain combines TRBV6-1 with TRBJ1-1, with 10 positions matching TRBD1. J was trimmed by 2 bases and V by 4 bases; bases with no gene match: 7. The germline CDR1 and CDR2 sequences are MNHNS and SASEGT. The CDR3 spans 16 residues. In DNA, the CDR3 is TGTGCCAGCAGTGCAGGACAGGGGGATTTAAACACTGAAGCTTTCTTT. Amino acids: CASSAGQGDLNTEAFF.

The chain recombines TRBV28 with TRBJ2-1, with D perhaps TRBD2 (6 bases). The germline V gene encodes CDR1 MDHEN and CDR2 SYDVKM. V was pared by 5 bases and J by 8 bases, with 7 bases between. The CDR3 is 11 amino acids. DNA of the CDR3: TGTGCCAGCAGTGCTAGCGATGAGCAGTTCTTC. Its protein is CASSASDEQFF.

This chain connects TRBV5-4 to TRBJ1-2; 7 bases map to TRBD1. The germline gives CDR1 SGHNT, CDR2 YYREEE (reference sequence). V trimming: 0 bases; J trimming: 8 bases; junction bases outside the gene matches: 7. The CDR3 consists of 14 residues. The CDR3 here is CASSLEQGSAGYTF. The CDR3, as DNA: TGTGCCAGCAGCTTGGAACAGGGGTCGGCAGGCTACACCTTC. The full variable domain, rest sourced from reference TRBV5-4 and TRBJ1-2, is ETGVTQSPTHLIKTRGQQVTLRCSSQSGHNTVSWYQQALGQGPQFIFQYYREEENGRGNFPPRFSGLQFPNYSSELNVNALELDDSALYLCASSLEQGSAGYTFGSGTRLTVV.

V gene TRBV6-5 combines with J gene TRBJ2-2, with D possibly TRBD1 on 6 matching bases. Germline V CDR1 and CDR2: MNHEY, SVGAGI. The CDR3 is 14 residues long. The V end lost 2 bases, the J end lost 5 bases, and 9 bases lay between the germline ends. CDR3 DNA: TGTGCCAGCAGTTACCGGACAGAGACCGGGGAGCTGTTTTTT. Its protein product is CASSYRTETGELFF.

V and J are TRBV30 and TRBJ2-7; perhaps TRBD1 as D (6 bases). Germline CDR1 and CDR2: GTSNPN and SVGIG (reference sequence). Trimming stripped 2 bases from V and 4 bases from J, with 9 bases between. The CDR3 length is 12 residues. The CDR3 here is CAWSPGVYEQYF. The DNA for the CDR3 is TGTGCCTGGAGTCCAGGGGTATACGAGCAGTACTTC.

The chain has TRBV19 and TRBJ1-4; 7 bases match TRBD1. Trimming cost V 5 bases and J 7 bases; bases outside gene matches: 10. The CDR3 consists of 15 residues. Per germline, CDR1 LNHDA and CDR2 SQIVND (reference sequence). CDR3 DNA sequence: TGTGCCAGTAGTGTAACAGGGGAAATGGGTGAAAAACTGTTTTTT. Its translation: CASSVTGEMGEKLFF.

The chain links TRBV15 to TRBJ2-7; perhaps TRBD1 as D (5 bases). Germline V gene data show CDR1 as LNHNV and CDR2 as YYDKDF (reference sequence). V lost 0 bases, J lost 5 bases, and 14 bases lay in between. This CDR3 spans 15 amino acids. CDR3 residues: CATSRDRAGNHEQYF. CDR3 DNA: TGTGCCACCAGCAGAGATCGGGCAGGGAACCACGAGCAGTACTTC.

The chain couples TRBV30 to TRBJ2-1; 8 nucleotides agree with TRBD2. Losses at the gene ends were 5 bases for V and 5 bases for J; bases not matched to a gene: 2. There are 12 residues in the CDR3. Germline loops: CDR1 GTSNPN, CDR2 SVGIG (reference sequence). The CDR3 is CAWLAGDNEQFF. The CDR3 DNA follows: TGTGCCTGGCTAGCGGGTGACAATGAGCAGTTCTTC.